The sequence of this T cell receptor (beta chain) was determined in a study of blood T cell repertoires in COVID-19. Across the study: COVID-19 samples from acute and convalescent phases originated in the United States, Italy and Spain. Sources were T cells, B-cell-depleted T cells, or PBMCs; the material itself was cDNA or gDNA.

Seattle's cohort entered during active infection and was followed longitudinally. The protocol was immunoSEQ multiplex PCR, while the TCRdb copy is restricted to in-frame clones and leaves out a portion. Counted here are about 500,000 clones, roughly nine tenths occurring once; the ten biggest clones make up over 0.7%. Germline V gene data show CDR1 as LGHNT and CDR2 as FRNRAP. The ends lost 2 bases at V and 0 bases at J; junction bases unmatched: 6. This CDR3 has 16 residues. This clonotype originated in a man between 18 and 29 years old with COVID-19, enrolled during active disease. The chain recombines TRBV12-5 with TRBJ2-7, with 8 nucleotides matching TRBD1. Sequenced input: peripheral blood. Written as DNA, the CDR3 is TGTGCTAGTGGTTTGCCCCCCGGGACAGGCTCCTACGAGCAGTACTTC. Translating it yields CASGLPPGTGSYEQYF.